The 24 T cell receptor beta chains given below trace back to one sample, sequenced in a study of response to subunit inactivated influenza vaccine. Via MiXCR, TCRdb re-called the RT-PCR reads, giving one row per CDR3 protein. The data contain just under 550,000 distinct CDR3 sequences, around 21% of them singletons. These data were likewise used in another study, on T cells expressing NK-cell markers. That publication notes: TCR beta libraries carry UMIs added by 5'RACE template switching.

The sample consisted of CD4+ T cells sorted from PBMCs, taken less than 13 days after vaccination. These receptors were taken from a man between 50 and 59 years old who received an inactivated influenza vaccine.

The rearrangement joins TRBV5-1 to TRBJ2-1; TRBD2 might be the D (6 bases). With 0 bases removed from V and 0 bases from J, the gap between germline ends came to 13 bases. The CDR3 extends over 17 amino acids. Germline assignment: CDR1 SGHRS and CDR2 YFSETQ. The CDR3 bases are TGCGCCAGCAGCTTGGGGAGCGGGCTGAGCTCCTACAATGAGCAGTTCTTC. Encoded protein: CASSLGSGLSSYNEQFF. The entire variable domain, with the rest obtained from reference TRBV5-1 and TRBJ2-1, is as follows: KAGVTQTPRYLIKTRGQQVTLSCSPISGHRSVSWYQQTPGQGLQFLFEYFSETQRNKGNFPGRFSGRQFSNSRSEMNVSTLELGDSALYLCASSLGSGLSSYNEQFFGPGTRLTVL.

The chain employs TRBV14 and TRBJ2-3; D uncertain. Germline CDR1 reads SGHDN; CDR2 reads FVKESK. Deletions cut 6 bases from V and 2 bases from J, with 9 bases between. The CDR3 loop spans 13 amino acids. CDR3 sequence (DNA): TGTGCCAGCAGTTTCACCTTCACAGATACGCAGTATTTT. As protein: CASSFTFTDTQYF.

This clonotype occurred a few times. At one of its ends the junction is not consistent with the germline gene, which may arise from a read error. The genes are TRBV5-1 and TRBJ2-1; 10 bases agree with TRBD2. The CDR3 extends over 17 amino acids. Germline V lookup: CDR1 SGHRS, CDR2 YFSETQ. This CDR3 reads CASSLGPSGSGYNEQFF. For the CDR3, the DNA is TGCGCCAGCAGTTTGGGACCTAGCGGGAGCGGGTACAATGAGCAGTTCTTC.

The CDR3, as DNA: TGTGCCAGCTCACCACCGGATAACCCTCGCACTGAAGCTTTCTTT. Protein product: CASSPPDNPRTEAFF. V gene TRBV18 combines with J gene TRBJ1-1, with D unresolved. V was trimmed by 0 bases and J by 4 bases, leaving 12 bases between them. The CDR3 contains 15 residues. Germline V CDR1 and CDR2: KGHSH, LQKENI. The full variable domain, with the rest looked up from reference TRBV18 and TRBJ1-1, is NAGVMQNPRHLVRRRGQEARLRCSPMKGHSHVYWYRQLPEEGLKFMVYLQKENIIDESGMPKERFSAEFPKEGPSILRIQQVVRGDSAAYFCASSPPDNPRTEAFFGQGTRLTVV.

CDR3 protein: CASSFGGRTYNEQFF. CDR3 nucleotides: TGTGCCAGCAGCTTTGGGGGTAGGACCTACAATGAGCAGTTCTTC. This sequence joins TRBV5-6 and TRBJ2-1; D is tentatively TRBD1 or TRBD2 (5 bases each). V lost 2 bases to trimming and J lost 2 bases, with 11 bases between them. This CDR3 comprises 15 residues. Germline loops: CDR1 SGHDT, CDR2 YYEEEE.

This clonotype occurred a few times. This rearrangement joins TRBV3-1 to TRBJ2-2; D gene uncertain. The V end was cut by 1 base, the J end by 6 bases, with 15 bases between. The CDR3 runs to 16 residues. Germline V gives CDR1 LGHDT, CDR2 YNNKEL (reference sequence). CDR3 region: CASSQGNTLSAGELFF. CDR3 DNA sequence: TGTGCCAGCAGCCAAGGGAATACCCTCTCAGCCGGGGAGCTGTTTTTT.

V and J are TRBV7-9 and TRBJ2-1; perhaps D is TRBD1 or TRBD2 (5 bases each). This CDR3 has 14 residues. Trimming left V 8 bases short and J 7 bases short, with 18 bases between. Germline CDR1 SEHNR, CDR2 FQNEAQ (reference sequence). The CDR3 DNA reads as TGTGCCAGCTCCCGGGACCTTGGGTTGAATGAGCAGTTCTTC. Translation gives CASSRDLGLNEQFF.

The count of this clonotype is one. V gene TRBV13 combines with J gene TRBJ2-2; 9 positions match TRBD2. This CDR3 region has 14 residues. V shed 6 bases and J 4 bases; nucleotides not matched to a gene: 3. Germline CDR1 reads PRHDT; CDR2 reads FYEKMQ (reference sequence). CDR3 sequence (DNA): TGTGCCAGCAGTCGCGGGGGGGCCACCGGGGAGCTGTTTTTT. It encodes CASSRGGATGELFF.

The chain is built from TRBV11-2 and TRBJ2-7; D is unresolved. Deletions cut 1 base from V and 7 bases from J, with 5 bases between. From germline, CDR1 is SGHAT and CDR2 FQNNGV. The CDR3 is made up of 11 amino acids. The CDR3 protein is CASSLVLEQYF. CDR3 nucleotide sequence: TGTGCCAGCAGCTTAGTACTAGAGCAGTACTTC.

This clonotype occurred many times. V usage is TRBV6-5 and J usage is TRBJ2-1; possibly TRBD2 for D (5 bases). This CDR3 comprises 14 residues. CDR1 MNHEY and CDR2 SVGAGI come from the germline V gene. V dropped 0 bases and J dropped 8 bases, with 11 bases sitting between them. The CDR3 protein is CASSYSWKRDEQFF. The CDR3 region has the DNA TGTGCCAGCAGTTACTCGTGGAAGAGGGATGAGCAGTTCTTC.

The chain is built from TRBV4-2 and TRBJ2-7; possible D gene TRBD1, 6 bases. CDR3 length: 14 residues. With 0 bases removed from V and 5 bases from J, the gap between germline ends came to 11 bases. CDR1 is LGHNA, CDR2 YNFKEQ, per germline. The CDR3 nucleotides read TGTGCCAGCAGCCAAGAAGTACAGGGAAACGAGCAGTACTTC. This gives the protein CASSQEVQGNEQYF.

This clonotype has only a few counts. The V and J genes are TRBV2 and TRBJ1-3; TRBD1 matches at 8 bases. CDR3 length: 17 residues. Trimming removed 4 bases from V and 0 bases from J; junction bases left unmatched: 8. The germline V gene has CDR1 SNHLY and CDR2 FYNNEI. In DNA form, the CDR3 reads TGTGCCAGCAGTGCCCGACAGGGGCTCTTCTCTGGAAACACCATATATTTT. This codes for CASSARQGLFSGNTIYF.

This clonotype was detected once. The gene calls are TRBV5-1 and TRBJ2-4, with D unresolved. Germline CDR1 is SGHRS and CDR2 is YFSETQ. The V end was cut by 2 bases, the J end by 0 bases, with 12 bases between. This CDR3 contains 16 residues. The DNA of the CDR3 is TGCGCCAGCAGCTTTGACGAAAGGGAAGCCAAAAACATTCAGTACTTC. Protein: CASSFDEREAKNIQYF.

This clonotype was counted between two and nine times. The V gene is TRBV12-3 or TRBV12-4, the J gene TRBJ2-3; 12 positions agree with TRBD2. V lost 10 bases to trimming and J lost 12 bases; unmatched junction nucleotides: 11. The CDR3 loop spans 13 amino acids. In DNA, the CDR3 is TGTGCCACCTCAACTAGCGGGGGGTCCCATCAGTATTTT. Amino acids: CATSTSGGSHQYF.

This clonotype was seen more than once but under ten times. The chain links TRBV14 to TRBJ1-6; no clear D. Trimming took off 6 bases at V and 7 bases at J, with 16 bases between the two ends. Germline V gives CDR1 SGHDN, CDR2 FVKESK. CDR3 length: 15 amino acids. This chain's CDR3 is CASRSGLGKNSPLHF. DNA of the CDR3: TGTGCCAGCAGGTCCGGACTAGGGAAAAATTCACCCCTCCACTTT.

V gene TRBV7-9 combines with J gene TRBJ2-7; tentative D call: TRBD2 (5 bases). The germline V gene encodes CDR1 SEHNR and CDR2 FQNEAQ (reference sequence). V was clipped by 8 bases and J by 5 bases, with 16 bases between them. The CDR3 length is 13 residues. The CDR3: CASGSGNFHEQYF. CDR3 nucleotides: TGTGCCAGCGGAAGCGGCAATTTCCACGAGCAGTACTTC.

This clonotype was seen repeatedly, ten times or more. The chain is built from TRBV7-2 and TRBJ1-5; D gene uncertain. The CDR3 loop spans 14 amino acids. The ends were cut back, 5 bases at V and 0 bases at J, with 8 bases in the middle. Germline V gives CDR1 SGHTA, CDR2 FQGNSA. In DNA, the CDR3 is TGTGCCAGCAGCCCTCAAGGTAGCAATCAGCCCCAGCATTTT. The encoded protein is CASSPQGSNQPQHF.

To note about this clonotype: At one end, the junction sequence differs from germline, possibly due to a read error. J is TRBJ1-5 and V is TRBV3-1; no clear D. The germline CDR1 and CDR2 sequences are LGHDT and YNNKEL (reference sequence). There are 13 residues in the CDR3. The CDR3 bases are TGCGCCAGCAGCCAAGCGGGAGGACAGCCCCAGCATTTT. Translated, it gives CASSQAGGQPQHF.

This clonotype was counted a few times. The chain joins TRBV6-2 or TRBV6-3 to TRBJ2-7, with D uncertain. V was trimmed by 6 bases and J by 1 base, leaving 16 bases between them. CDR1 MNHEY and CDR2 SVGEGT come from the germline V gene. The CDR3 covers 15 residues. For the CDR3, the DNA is TGTGCCAGCAGCGCAGGTTTCGTGGAGTCCTACGAGCAGTACTTC. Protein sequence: CASSAGFVESYEQYF.

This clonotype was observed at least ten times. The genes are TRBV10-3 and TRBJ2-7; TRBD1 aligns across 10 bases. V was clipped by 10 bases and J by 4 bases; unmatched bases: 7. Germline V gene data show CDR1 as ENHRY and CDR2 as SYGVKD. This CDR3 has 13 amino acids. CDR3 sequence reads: CATGGQGSYEQYF. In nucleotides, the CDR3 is TGTGCCACCGGGGGACAGGGGTCGTACGAGCAGTACTTC.

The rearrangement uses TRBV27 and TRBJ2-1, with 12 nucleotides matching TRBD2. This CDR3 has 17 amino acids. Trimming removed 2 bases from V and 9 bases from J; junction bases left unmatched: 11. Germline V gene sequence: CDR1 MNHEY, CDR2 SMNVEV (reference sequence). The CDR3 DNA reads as TGTGCCAGCAGTTTAAGGACTAGCGGGGCTCGTCGGGCTGAGCAGTTCTTC. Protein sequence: CASSLRTSGARRAEQFF.

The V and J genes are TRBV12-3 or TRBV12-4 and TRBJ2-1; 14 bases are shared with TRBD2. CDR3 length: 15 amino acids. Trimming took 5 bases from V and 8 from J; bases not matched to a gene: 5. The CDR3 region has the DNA TGTGCCAGCAGTGGGGGGACTAGCGGGAGCTATGAGCAGTTCTTC. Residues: CASSGGTSGSYEQFF.

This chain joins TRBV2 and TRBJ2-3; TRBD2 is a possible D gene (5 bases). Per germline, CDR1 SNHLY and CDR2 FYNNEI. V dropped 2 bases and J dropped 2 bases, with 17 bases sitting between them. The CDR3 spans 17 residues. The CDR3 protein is CASSEPSRGLLTDTQYF. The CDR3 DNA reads TGTGCCAGCAGTGAACCCTCCCGGGGTCTTCTCACAGATACGCAGTATTTT.

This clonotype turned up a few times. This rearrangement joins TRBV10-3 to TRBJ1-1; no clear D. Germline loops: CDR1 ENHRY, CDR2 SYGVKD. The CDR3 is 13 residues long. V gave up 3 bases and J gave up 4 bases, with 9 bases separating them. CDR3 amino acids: CAISDSQTTEAFF. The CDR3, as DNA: TGTGCCATCAGTGATTCACAGACCACTGAAGCTTTCTTT.